Listed below are T cell receptor beta chains from one sample, sequenced in a study of blood T cell repertoires in COVID-19. The protocol was immunoSEQ multiplex PCR, while the TCRdb copy is restricted to in-frame clones and leaves out a portion. This sample yields around 80,000 clones, of which approximately 90% are seen a single time; roughly 0.72% belongs to the top ten. The sequencing sample was made of peripheral blood. The receptor set was obtained from a woman of 80 years or more with acute or convalescent COVID-19. Both conserved end residues are part of each CDR3. A D gene is named only where the DNA matches it firmly. Not all rows give a size; the values are once, few, many and, for expanded clones, a class.

j_call,clone_size,d_call,cdr3_length,v_call,cdr3_aa,cdr3_nt
TRBJ1-3,-,-,14,TRBV28,CASRWGGSGNTIYF,TGTGCCAGCAGGTGGGGAGGTTCTGGAAACACCATATATTTT
TRBJ1-2,-,-,15,TRBV7-2,CASSLSHRAVEGYTF,TGTGCCAGCAGCCTATCACACAGGGCGGTCGAAGGCTACACCTTC
TRBJ1-1,-,-,15,TRBV9,CASSEITGLGTEAFF,TGTGCCAGCAGCGAGATTACAGGGCTTGGCACTGAAGCTTTCTTT
TRBJ1-1,-,-,11,TRBV7-9,CASSLYTEAFF,TGTGCCAGCAGCCTATACACTGAAGCTTTCTTT
TRBJ2-3,-,TRBD1,17,TRBV4-1,CASSRGQGDGGTDTQYF,TGCGCCAGCAGCCGGGGACAGGGGGATGGGGGCACAGATACGCAGTATTTT
TRBJ1-5,once,-,16,TRBV19,CASSGKDTLLNQPQHF,TGTGCCAGTAGTGGAAAAGACACTTTACTTAATCAGCCCCAGCATTTT
TRBJ2-1,-,-,11,TRBV9,CASSPGYEQFF,TGTGCCAGCAGCCCCGGGTATGAGCAGTTCTTC
TRBJ1-1,-,TRBD1,15,TRBV30,CAYTYRDRGRTEAFF,TGTGCTTACACCTATCGGGACAGGGGGAGGACTGAAGCTTTCTTT
TRBJ1-2,-,TRBD1,16,TRBV6-1,CASSELRTGGEGGYTF,TGTGCCAGCAGTGAACTAAGGACAGGGGGCGAAGGAGGCTACACCTTC
TRBJ1-2,once,TRBD1,14,TRBV18,CASSAGTGNAGYTF,TGTGCCAGCTCAGCTGGGACAGGGAACGCCGGCTACACCTTC
TRBJ2-7,-,TRBD1,14,TRBV6-6,CASTKTGSTYEQYF,TGTGCCAGCACTAAGACAGGGTCCACCTACGAGCAGTACTTC
TRBJ2-1,-,-,16,TRBV7-2,CASSPNSRDTDDEQFF,TGTGCCAGCAGCCCAAACTCCCGGGACACCGACGATGAGCAGTTCTTC
TRBJ1-2,-,-,13,TRBV15,CATSRDWLWGYTF,TGTGCCACCAGCAGAGATTGGCTCTGGGGCTACACCTTC
TRBJ2-7,-,-,14,TRBV7-9,CASSTYRFNGEQYF,TGTGCCAGCAGCACCTACAGGTTCAACGGGGAGCAGTACTTC
TRBJ1-2,-,-,13,TRBV6-1,CASSELAHYGYTF,TGTGCCAGCAGTGAATTGGCCCACTATGGCTACACCTTC
TRBJ1-2,-,-,14,TRBV3-1/TRBV3-2,CASSQSGTNYGYTF,TGTGCCAGCAGCCAATCCGGGACTAACTATGGCTACACCTTC
TRBJ2-2,once,TRBD2,16,TRBV27,CASSPGLAGNTGELFF,TGTGCCAGCAGTCCGGGACTAGCGGGAAACACCGGGGAGCTGTTTTTT
TRBJ1-5,-,TRBD1,15,TRBV6-5,CASSRRQGIHQPQHF,TGTGCCAGCAGCCGCCGACAGGGGATTCATCAGCCCCAGCATTTT
TRBJ1-4,-,-,14,TRBV7-2,CASSPDRFNEKLFF,TGTGCCAGCAGCCCCGACAGGTTCAATGAAAAACTGTTTTTT
TRBJ1-2,-,-,12,TRBV2,CASSDRDYGYTF,TGTGCCAGCAGTGACAGGGACTATGGCTACACCTTC
TRBJ1-1,-,TRBD1,15,TRBV5-1,CASSYSRGRNTEAFF,TGCGCCAGCAGCTACTCCAGGGGGAGGAACACTGAAGCTTTCTTT
TRBJ1-5,-,-,14,TRBV10-3,CAISTEWSNQPQHF,TGTGCCATCAGTACAGAATGGAGCAATCAGCCCCAGCATTTT
TRBJ2-7,-,TRBD2,14,TRBV2,CASHKGLAGYEQYF,TGTGCCAGTCACAAGGGACTAGCGGGATACGAGCAGTACTTC
TRBJ2-2,-,-,16,TRBV9,CASSVGNRGYTGELFF,TGTGCCAGCAGCGTAGGCAACCGGGGGTACACCGGGGAGCTGTTTTTT
TRBJ2-7,-,-,11,TRBV2,CASSLRNEQYF,TGTGCCAGCAGTTTGAGGAACGAGCAGTACTTC
TRBJ1-2,few,TRBD1,13,TRBV2,CASSRTGNYGYTF,TGTGCCAGCAGTAGGACAGGAAACTATGGCTACACCTTC
TRBJ2-5,-,-,12,TRBV5-1,CASTGNQETQYF,TGCGCCAGCACGGGGAACCAAGAGACCCAGTACTTC
TRBJ1-1,-,-,11,TRBV29-1,CSATSGTEAFF,TGCAGCGCTACGTCAGGCACTGAAGCTTTCTTT
TRBJ1-5,-,TRBD1,18,TRBV2,CASSTRTGAPRSNQPQHF,TGTGCCAGCAGTACACGGACAGGGGCACCAAGAAGCAATCAGCCCCAGCATTTT